This T cell receptor (beta chain) comes out of a study of blood T cell repertoires in COVID-19. At the level of the study: Samples came from the United States, Italy and Spain, spanning acute and convalescent COVID-19. Sample material is recorded as cDNA or gDNA derived from T cells, B-cell-depleted T cells, or PBMCs.

Here immunoSEQ multiplex PCR was the method, and the copy in TCRdb shows in-frame clones only, minus some. The sample holds 65,000 to 75,000 clones, around 84% seen once. V lost 4 bases, J lost 3 bases, and 13 bases stayed unmatched. This CDR3 is 20 amino acids long. CDR1 and CDR2 from the germline V gene are MNHEY and SMNVEV (reference sequence). The chain uses TRBV27 and TRBJ2-4; 15 bases are shared with TRBD2. The receptor's source is a woman over 75 with acute or convalescent COVID-19. The specimen was peripheral blood. CDR3 coding DNA: TGTGCCAGCAGTTCCCGGACTAGCGGGGGGGCCCCATTAGACAAAAACATTCAGTACTTC. Translation gives CASSSRTSGGAPLDKNIQYF.